The 26 T cell receptor beta chains reported below all come from one sample, sequenced in a study of CD8 T cells in ankylosing spondylitis. One entry per CDR3 protein results from TCRdb running MiXCR on the 5' RACE reads. Of under 450,000 distinct CDR3 sequences listed, roughly 22% are singletons. Material for sequencing was blood, either unsorted or a sorted T cell fraction (not recorded which). These receptors originate from a male donor with ankylosing spondylitis or in good health (not recorded which).

The gene calls are TRBV29-1 and TRBJ2-3; D unclear. The ends were cut back, 3 bases at V and 7 bases at J, with 17 bases in the middle. CDR1 SQVTM and CDR2 ANQGSEA come from the germline V gene. The CDR3 covers 14 residues. The CDR3 DNA sequence: TGCAGCGTTGAGCACGCTTACGAGGCGTATACGCAGTATTTT. This translates into CSVEHAYEAYTQYF.

The rearrangement links TRBV11-2 to TRBJ2-5, with 10 bases fitting TRBD1. Germline V gene lookup returns CDR1 SGHAT and CDR2 FQNNGV. CDR3 length: 16 amino acids. Germline trimming cut 5 bases from V and 5 bases from J; bases unmatched to any gene: 11. This chain's CDR3 is CASSVGPDRGDETQYF. The DNA for the CDR3 is TGTGCCAGCAGCGTAGGGCCGGACAGGGGGGACGAGACCCAGTACTTC.

This clonotype was observed a handful of times. This chain uses TRBV6-1 with TRBJ2-2, with D tentatively TRBD2 (5 bases). The CDR3 totals 15 residues. The germline V and J ends were trimmed by 2 bases and 6 bases, with 13 bases remaining between them. CDR1 is MNHNS, CDR2 SASEGT, per germline. The chain's CDR3 is CASSELGEWAGELFF. DNA for the CDR3: TGTGCCAGCAGTGAACTCGGGGAGTGGGCCGGGGAGCTGTTTTTT.

This clonotype came up a few times. The chain joins TRBV14 to TRBJ2-1; 9 bases fit TRBD2. The CDR3 is 14 amino acids. Germline trimming cut 3 bases from V and 10 bases from J; bases unmatched to any gene: 7. Germline CDR1 and CDR2: SGHDN and FVKESK. DNA for the CDR3: TGTGCCAGCAGCCAGGGCGGGGGGGCTCACGAGCAGTTCTTC. Encoded protein: CASSQGGGAHEQFF.

V and J are TRBV2 and TRBJ2-1; the D gene is possibly TRBD2 (6 bases). V lost 0 bases, J lost 8 bases, and 23 bases lay in between. The CDR3 length is 18 residues. The germline CDR1 and CDR2 sequences are SNHLY and FYNNEI. CDR3 sequence: CASSEADRRGPYPDEQFF. In DNA, the CDR3 is TGTGCCAGCAGTGAAGCGGATCGGAGGGGCCCCTATCCCGATGAGCAGTTCTTC.

This clonotype turned up a few times. The chain is built from TRBV20-1 and TRBJ2-5; D unresolved. CDR1 is DFQATT and CDR2 is SNEGSKA in the germline V gene (reference sequence). There are 12 residues in the CDR3. Trimming pared 6 bases from V and 7 bases from J, leaving 15 bases between. The CDR3 loop is CSAWGYDGTQYF. The CDR3 DNA sequence: TGCAGTGCCTGGGGATACGACGGGACCCAGTACTTC.

The gene calls are TRBV20-1 and TRBJ2-3, with TRBD2 identical over 9 bases. V shed 0 bases and J 2 bases; nucleotides not matched to a gene: 6. This CDR3 is 16 amino acids long. Germline CDR1 is DFQATT and CDR2 is SNEGSKA (reference sequence). This CDR3 is CSARDMAGGHTDTQYF. For the CDR3, the DNA is TGCAGTGCTAGAGATATGGCGGGGGGGCACACAGATACGCAGTATTTT.

The J gene is TRBJ2-7, the V gene TRBV4-1; D gene ambiguous. V lost 5 bases and J 6 bases, leaving 17 bases between the germline ends. Germline CDR1 reads MGHRA; CDR2 reads YSYEKL. The CDR3 has 14 amino acids. The CDR3: CASSYGPGPSEQYF. The CDR3 DNA reads TGCGCCAGCAGCTACGGTCCGGGTCCCAGCGAGCAGTACTTC.

The chain combines TRBV12-3 or TRBV12-4 with TRBJ2-1; 9 bases fit TRBD2. The CDR3 is made up of 14 amino acids. Trimming took 6 bases from V and 5 from J; bases not matched to a gene: 5. The DNA for the CDR3 is TGTGCCAGCAGGCCTAGCGGGGTCGACAATGAGCAGTTCTTC. This codes for CASRPSGVDNEQFF.

This clonotype was recorded a few times. The chain has TRBV7-9 and TRBJ2-1, with 7 bases aligning to TRBD1. Germline-derived CDR1 and CDR2 are SEHNR and FQNEAQ (reference sequence). The CDR3 covers 15 residues. V lost 5 bases to trimming and J lost 8 bases; unmatched junction nucleotides: 12. CDR3 nucleotide sequence: TGTGCCAGCAGCCCCCGACAGGGTTTACTAGATGAGCAGTTCTTC. Protein sequence: CASSPRQGLLDEQFF. Combining the CDR3 with reference TRBV7-9 and TRBJ2-1 gives the whole variable domain DTGVSQNPRHKITKRGQNVTFRCDPISEHNRLYWYRQTLGQGPEFLTYFQNEAQLEKSRLLSDRFSAERPKGSFSTLEIQRTEQGDSAMYLCASSPRQGLLDEQFFGPGTRLTVL.

This clonotype was seen only a few times. This sequence joins TRBV29-1 and TRBJ2-7; no firm D call. The CDR3 has 13 amino acids. Germline V gene lookup returns CDR1 SQVTM and CDR2 ANQGSEA. Trimming stripped 5 bases from V and 5 bases from J, with 16 bases between. The CDR3 nucleotides are TGCAGCGTTCAGATATCGCCGAGCCACGAGCAGTACTTC. Amino acid sequence: CSVQISPSHEQYF.

This clonotype was seen only a few times. The V gene is TRBV4-2, the J gene TRBJ2-1; D is perhaps TRBD2 (6 bases). The CDR3 runs to 16 residues. V lost 3 bases to trimming and J lost 8 bases, with 20 bases between them. CDR1 and CDR2 (germline): LGHNA, YNFKEQ. Here the CDR3 reads CASSQNPTSSVDEQFF. The CDR3 coding sequence is TGTGCCAGCAGCCAGAATCCGACTAGTTCCGTGGATGAGCAGTTCTTC.

In this sample, this clonotype turned up a few times. V is TRBV12-3 or TRBV12-4 and J is TRBJ2-3; maybe TRBD1 (5 bases). V lost 6 bases and J 0 bases, leaving 10 bases between the germline ends. This CDR3 is built from 14 residues. In nucleotides, the CDR3 is TGTGCCAGCAGACCACAGGATAGCACAGATACGCAGTATTTT. Translation: CASRPQDSTDTQYF.

This chain uses TRBV12-3 or TRBV12-4 with TRBJ1-1; no definite D call. V lost 5 bases and J lost 2, with 9 bases in between. This CDR3 spans 13 amino acids. CDR3 sequence: CASSPPSNTEAFF. The CDR3, as DNA: TGTGCCAGCAGTCCCCCTTCTAACACTGAAGCTTTCTTT.

This clonotype was seen once. The junction shows a germline mismatch at one end, possibly a read error. This rearrangement joins TRBV14 to TRBJ2-3; TRBD2 might be the D (7 bases). Germline V gives CDR1 SGHDN, CDR2 FVKESK. The CDR3 is 13 residues long. The DNA for the CDR3 is TGTGCCTGCAGCCAAGAAGGGGGGGCTACGCAGTATTTT. Its protein product is CACSQEGGATQYF.

This clonotype was observed a handful of times. V and J are TRBV29-1 and TRBJ2-7; D is unresolved. Trimming shortened V by 0 bases and J by 4 bases, and 13 bases separated the two germline ends. This CDR3 contains 14 residues. Germline loops: CDR1 SQVTM, CDR2 ANQGSEA. CDR3 DNA: TGCAGCGTTGAAGAGAGTGACGGGTCTTACGAGCAGTACTTC. Translating it yields CSVEESDGSYEQYF.

The rearrangement links TRBV6-2 or TRBV6-3 to TRBJ1-6; 7 bases map to TRBD1. Per the germline V gene, CDR1 is MNHEY and CDR2 is SVGEGT. Trimming removed 2 bases from V and 8 bases from J; junction bases left unmatched: 6. The CDR3 runs to 15 residues. For the CDR3, the DNA is TGTGCCAGCAGTTACGGGACAGACATAGATTCACCCCTCCACTTT. It specifies CASSYGTDIDSPLHF.

The chain recombines TRBV5-1 with TRBJ1-4, with TRBD1 matching 10 bases. Trimming took 5 bases from V and 2 from J; bases not matched to a gene: 6. From germline, CDR1 is SGHRS and CDR2 YFSETQ. This CDR3 has 16 residues. CDR3 amino acids: CASRIGQGVTNEKLFF. CDR3 bases: TGCGCCAGCAGAATCGGACAGGGGGTGACTAATGAAAAACTGTTTTTT.

The V and J genes are TRBV7-9 and TRBJ2-5; 11 nucleotides match TRBD1. From germline, CDR1 is SEHNR and CDR2 FQNEAQ (reference sequence). Trimming removed 5 bases from V and 5 bases from J; junction bases left unmatched: 7. The CDR3 is 15 amino acids. The CDR3, as DNA: TGTGCCAGCAGCCCGGACAGGGGGCGAAAGGAGACCCAGTACTTC. Its protein is CASSPDRGRKETQYF.

This clonotype was seen only a few times. The chain has TRBV7-8 and TRBJ2-3; 11 bases are shared with TRBD2. V shed 1 base and J 2 bases; nucleotides not matched to a gene: 5. The CDR3 is 17 residues long. Germline-derived CDR1 and CDR2 are SGHVS and FQNEAQ. CDR3 sequence reads: CASSLELAGAVTDTQYF. The CDR3 DNA sequence: TGTGCCAGCAGCTTAGAACTAGCGGGGGCTGTCACAGATACGCAGTATTTT.

The chain has TRBV11-2 and TRBJ2-3; 11 bases fit TRBD2. Germline V gene data show CDR1 as SGHAT and CDR2 as FQNNGV. The CDR3 extends over 19 amino acids. The junction had 16 bases not matched to a gene; V was cut back by 2 bases and J by 6 bases. CDR3 region: CASSLFPGLAERNTDTQYF. The CDR3 DNA is TGTGCCAGCAGCTTATTTCCGGGACTAGCGGAACGAAACACCGATACGCAGTATTTT.

There are a few counts of this clonotype. The chain employs TRBV2 and TRBJ2-5, with 8 bases lining up with TRBD1. The CDR3 is 13 residues long. Unmatched junction bases numbered 1, after V lost 3 bases and J lost 4 bases. Germline CDR1 is SNHLY and CDR2 is FYNNEI. CDR3 DNA sequence: TGTGCCAGCAGTGACAGGGGGCGAGAGACCCAGTACTTC. It yields the protein CASSDRGRETQYF.

This clonotype showed up just a few times. The rearrangement links TRBV7-2 to TRBJ2-5; the match to TRBD2 covers 16 bases. The germline CDR1 and CDR2 sequences are SGHTA and FQGNSA. CDR3 length equals 17 residues. V was clipped by 7 bases and J by 12 bases; unmatched bases: 17. The CDR3 sequence is CASTPRGGPGLAGGKYF. CDR3 bases: TGTGCCAGCACCCCGAGGGGAGGACCGGGACTAGCGGGGGGGAAGTACTTC.

V and J are TRBV4-1 and TRBJ2-7, with D unresolved. V was shortened by 4 bases and J by 5 bases, with 15 bases between the two germline ends. Germline V lookup: CDR1 MGHRA, CDR2 YSYEKL. The CDR3 runs 14 residues. The DNA of the CDR3 is TGCGCCAGCAGCCCTCAGAGTGGAGTCGACGAGCAGTACTTC. Amino acid sequence: CASSPQSGVDEQYF.

This rearrangement joins TRBV12-3 or TRBV12-4 to TRBJ2-1; 9 positions match TRBD2. V trimming: 4 bases; J trimming: 4 bases; junction bases outside the gene matches: 5. CDR3 length: 15 amino acids. CDR3 sequence reads: CASSWSGGSYNEQFF. DNA for the CDR3: TGTGCCAGCAGTTGGAGCGGGGGGTCGTACAATGAGCAGTTCTTC.

This clonotype was seen ten or more times. The rearrangement links TRBV6-4 to TRBJ1-5, with D hard to call. V was clipped by 4 bases and J by 4 bases, with 14 bases between them. The CDR3 spans 15 residues. Germline V gives CDR1 MRHNA, CDR2 SNTAGT. The CDR3 nucleotides read TGTGCCAGCAGTGGGGGTAAGGCTTTAAATCAGCCCCAGCATTTT. It encodes CASSGGKALNQPQHF.